These T cell receptor beta chains were read from a single sample in a study of beta chain features in type 1 diabetes. The data were produced by immunoSEQ multiplex PCR, yet TCRdb's version contains in-frame clones alone and is incomplete. The sample contains 100,000 to 150,000 clones, approximately 10% of which appear only once. The sequenced material came from central memory CD4+ T cells from blood. All receptors derive from a man younger than 40 with type 1 diabetes. Each CDR3 is given with its conserved first and last residue. A D gene is named only where the DNA matches it firmly. Part of the rows lack a size; the others show once, few, many or a class for expanded clones.

j_call,cdr3_length,d_call,v_call,clone_size,cdr3_nt,cdr3_aa
TRBJ1-1,16,NA,TRBV27,NA,TGTGCCAGCAGTTTATTAAGGGGGGGGTTGGACACTGAAGCTTTCTTT,CASSLLRGGLDTEAFF
TRBJ2-5,14,NA,TRBV6-1,NA,TGTGCCAGCAGGAGGGACGGCCCGGAGGGGACCCAGTACTTC,CASRRDGPEGTQYF
TRBJ2-1,16,TRBD2,TRBV9,few,TGTGCCAGCAGCGTAGTTTCTAGCGGGGGAATCAATGAGCAGTTCTTC,CASSVVSSGGINEQFF
TRBJ2-7,14,TRBD1,TRBV19,NA,TGTGCCAGTAGACCTACCGGGACAGCCTACGAGCAGTACTTC,CASRPTGTAYEQYF
TRBJ2-7,13,NA,TRBV7-8,NA,TGTGCCAGCAGCTTAGGAGGGACCTACGAGCAGTACTTC,CASSLGGTYEQYF
TRBJ1-2,15,NA,TRBV9,few,TGTGCCAGCAGCTCGGCTGGGGTGAGGGACTATGGCTACACCTTC,CASSSAGVRDYGYTF
TRBJ2-3,14,NA,TRBV4-3,NA,TGCGCCAGCAGCCGGGGGGGCAACACAGATACGCAGTATTTT,CASSRGGNTDTQYF
TRBJ2-5,12,NA,TRBV2,NA,TGTGCCAACAAAGCGGGTAAAGAGACCCAGTACTTC,CANKAGKETQYF
TRBJ2-3,11,NA,TRBV29-1,NA,TGCAGCGTCGGACTCACAGATACGCAGTATTTT,CSVGLTDTQYF
TRBJ1-6,14,TRBD1,TRBV7-3,NA,TGTGCCAGCAGCCCTACAGGGGGGCGCTCACCCCTCCACTTT,CASSPTGGRSPLHF
TRBJ1-2,14,TRBD1,TRBV19,NA,TGTGCCACTTACCGGAGGGGGCAATTCAATGGCTACACCTTC,CATYRRGQFNGYTF
TRBJ2-2,16,TRBD2,TRBV19,NA,TGTGCCAGTAGTCGGTGGAGTAGCGGGGTCTATGGGGAGCTGTTTTTT,CASSRWSSGVYGELFF
TRBJ2-3,13,NA,TRBV29-1,many,TGCAGCTCCCGAACGGCGGGGGCGAATACGCAGTATTTT,CSSRTAGANTQYF
TRBJ1-5,13,TRBD1,TRBV30,few,TGTGCCTGGGAGAGGGGGCGAGGTCAGCCCCAGCATTTT,CAWERGRGQPQHF
TRBJ1-2,12,NA,TRBV28,NA,TGTGCCAGTCAGGGAGGCGACTATGGCTACACCTTC,CASQGGDYGYTF
TRBJ1-1,15,TRBD1,TRBV29-1,few,TGCAGCGTCGCAAGACAGGGGGGGCTGAACACTGAAGCTTTCTTT,CSVARQGGLNTEAFF
TRBJ2-2,14,NA,TRBV5-1,NA,TGCGCCAGCATCCCGGGATCGGGGACCGGGGAGCTGTTTTTT,CASIPGSGTGELFF
TRBJ2-3,17,TRBD1,TRBV19,NA,TGTGCCAGTAGGCCCGCCGCACAGGGGGCCTATGCAGATACGCAGTATTTT,CASRPAAQGAYADTQYF
TRBJ1-1,15,NA,TRBV28,NA,TGTGCCAGCAGTTTGGTTGGGAGCATGAACACTGAAGCTTTCTTT,CASSLVGSMNTEAFF
TRBJ2-2,16,TRBD1,TRBV5-1,NA,TGCGCCAGCAGCCTTAGTAGTGCGACAGGGACCGGGGAGCTGTTTTTT,CASSLSSATGTGELFF
TRBJ1-1,18,NA,TRBV29-1,NA,TGCAGCGTTGAAGGGGTGACGGGTCCGGGACGGGGGTGGACTGAAGCTTTCTTT,CSVEGVTGPGRGWTEAFF
TRBJ2-3,16,NA,TRBV4-3,few,TGCGCCAGCAGCCAAGATTTAGCCGGGTCGACAGATACGCAGTATTTT,CASSQDLAGSTDTQYF
TRBJ1-6,11,NA,TRBV30,NA,TGTGCCTGGAGTGTACAGGGCCCTCTCCACTTT,CAWSVQGPLHF
TRBJ2-7,16,TRBD1,TRBV14,NA,TGTGCCAGCAGCCAAGGTTTTTCAGGGGGTGGCGACGAGCAGTACTTC,CASSQGFSGGGDEQYF
TRBJ2-1,16,TRBD2,TRBV11-2,many,TGTGCCAGCAGCGCTCGAGGCAGCGGGGCACGGGATGAGCAGTTCTTC,CASSARGSGARDEQFF
TRBJ1-2,14,TRBD1,TRBV25-1,NA,TGTGCCAGCAGTGAGGACAGGGGGAGCTATGGCTACACCTTC,CASSEDRGSYGYTF
TRBJ2-3,12,NA,TRBV18,few,TGTGCCAGCTCACCCAGGGAAGATACGCAGTATTTT,CASSPREDTQYF
TRBJ2-3,19,NA,TRBV4-3,NA,TGCGCCAGCAGCCAAGATTATTTGGGGGCTAGCGGAAACACAGATACGCAGTATTTT,CASSQDYLGASGNTDTQYF
TRBJ1-2,16,TRBD1,TRBV9,NA,TGTGCCAGCAGCGTAGAAGCCCTAGGGGGCAACTATGGCTACACCTTC,CASSVEALGGNYGYTF
TRBJ1-2,14,TRBD1,TRBV7-2,NA,TGTGCCAGCACCCCCGGGACAGGGACCTATGGCTACACCTTC,CASTPGTGTYGYTF
TRBJ1-2,14,TRBD1,TRBV29-1,few,TGCAGCGTTGTCCCCCTCGACAGGGCCTATGGCTACACCTTC,CSVVPLDRAYGYTF
TRBJ2-5,15,NA,TRBV2,NA,TGTGCCAGCAGTGCGTTTTCCAGGGGTAGAGAGACCCAGTACTTC,CASSAFSRGRETQYF
TRBJ1-1,13,TRBD1,TRBV27,NA,TGTGCCAGCAACAGGGGGCGCGGAACCGAAGCTTTCTTT,CASNRGRGTEAFF
TRBJ1-4,14,NA,TRBV6-5,NA,TGTGCCAGCAGGAGGACAGCCTCTAATGAAAAACTGTTTTTT,CASRRTASNEKLFF
TRBJ2-2,15,NA,TRBV6-5,NA,TGTGCCAGCACCTCGAGGGTGACTAACACCGGGGAGCTGTTTTTT,CASTSRVTNTGELFF
TRBJ2-1,14,NA,TRBV9,few,TGTGCCAGCAGCGTAGCGGGGACCTACAATGAGCAGTTCTTC,CASSVAGTYNEQFF
TRBJ2-3,15,NA,TRBV30,many,TGTGCCTGGAGTCCTTTGGGTAGCGCAACAGATACGCAGTATTTT,CAWSPLGSATDTQYF
TRBJ2-7,17,NA,TRBV28,many,TGTGCCAGCAGGTCGACTTACCCGGCTTCCCTACTCCACGAGCAGTACTTC,CASRSTYPASLLHEQYF
TRBJ1-1,14,NA,TRBV29-1,NA,TGCAGCGTTGTGTCAGGAGCGGGAACAACTGAAGCTTTCTTT,CSVVSGAGTTEAFF
TRBJ2-3,16,TRBD2,TRBV7-8,NA,TGTGCCAGCAGCTGGACTAGCGGGGGGGCCCTAGATACGCAGTATTTT,CASSWTSGGALDTQYF
TRBJ1-2,12,NA,TRBV18,NA,TGTGCCAGCTCACGCGGAAACTATGGCTACACCTTC,CASSRGNYGYTF
TRBJ2-1,14,TRBD1,TRBV29-1,many,TGCAGCGTTGAGAGGGGACAGGGACACAATGAGCAGTTCTTC,CSVERGQGHNEQFF
TRBJ1-1,15,TRBD1,TRBV9,few,TGTGCCAGCAGCGCGATGACAGGGGGCGAAAATGAAGCTTTCTTT,CASSAMTGGENEAFF
TRBJ2-7,11,NA,TRBV19,NA,TGTGCCAGTAGAGCGGATTACGAGCAGTACTTC,CASRADYEQYF
TRBJ2-3,14,NA,TRBV18,NA,TGTGCCAGCTCACCCAACTTAGGCACAGATACGCAGTATTTT,CASSPNLGTDTQYF
TRBJ2-1,15,TRBD2,TRBV30,few,TGTGCCTGGAGTGTACGTCTAGCGGTATACAATGAGCAGTTCTTC,CAWSVRLAVYNEQFF
TRBJ2-3,14,NA,TRBV11-2,few,TGTGCCAGCAGCCGAGGGTCTCCCACAGATACGCAGTATTTT,CASSRGSPTDTQYF
TRBJ1-2,11,NA,TRBV29-1,few,TGCAGCGGTTCCGTCGGCTATGGCTACACCTTC,CSGSVGYGYTF